A single sample is the source of the 28 T cell receptor beta chains below, sequenced in a study of shared clonotypes between healthy human individuals. Sequencing was performed with immunoSEQ multiplex PCR; in TCRdb, only in-frame clones are kept and a portion is missing. In the table there are just over 2,000,000 clones, about 95% of which are singletons. The sample taken for sequencing was naive CD4+ T cells sorted from blood. The sample's subset: CD45RA+ positively selected. The receptors here all came from a man between 18 and 35 years old in good health.

Comment on this clone: The sample has other DNA sequences that encode this CDR3 too. The CDR3 nucleotides are TGTGCCAGCAGCGTAGACCGTTACAATGAGCAGTTCTTC. Translated: CASSVDRYNEQFF. The chain recombines TRBV9 with TRBJ2-1; D not resolved. V was cut by 0 bases and J by 4 bases, with 5 bases left in between. There are 13 residues in the CDR3. Germline-derived CDR1 and CDR2 are SGDLS and YYNGEE.

The rearrangement uses TRBV25-1 and TRBJ1-1, with D perhaps TRBD1 (5 bases). From germline, CDR1 is MGHDK and CDR2 SYGVNS. V lost 9 bases, J lost 5 bases, and 16 bases lay in between. This CDR3 has 13 residues. In nucleotides, the CDR3 is TGTGCCAGGGGACGCGGTAGCGGGACTGAAGCTTTCTTT. Protein sequence: CARGRGSGTEAFF.

As to this clone: This sample includes further DNA sequences coding for the same CDR3. V and J are TRBV6-5 and TRBJ2-7, with 7 bases fitting TRBD1. The CDR3 is made up of 15 amino acids. Germline CDR1 MNHEY, CDR2 SVGAGI. V lost 0 bases, J lost 2 bases, and 4 bases stayed unmatched. In DNA form, the CDR3 reads TGTGCCAGCAGTTACTCCCGGGACAGCACCTACGAGCAGTACTTC. This gives the protein CASSYSRDSTYEQYF.

Regarding this clone: In the same sample, other DNA sequences code for this CDR3. The genes are TRBV27 and TRBJ1-5, with 8 bases identical to TRBD1. The V gene's germline CDR1 is MNHEY and CDR2 SMNVEV (reference sequence). V shed 5 bases, J shed 4 bases, and the junction held 1 base outside the gene matches. CDR3 length: 13 amino acids. The DNA of the CDR3 is TGTGCCAGCAGTGACAGGGGTAATCAGCCCCAGCATTTT. Translated: CASSDRGNQPQHF.

The chain recombines TRBV6-1 with TRBJ2-7; the match to TRBD2 covers 12 bases. CDR1 and CDR2 (germline): MNHNS, SASEGT. The CDR3 extends over 15 amino acids. Trimming took 2 bases from V and 5 from J; bases not matched to a gene: 4. CDR3 amino acids: CASSEFRTSGDEQYF. The DNA for the CDR3 is TGTGCCAGCAGTGAATTTAGGACTAGCGGGGACGAGCAGTACTTC.

The chain recombines TRBV6-6 with TRBJ2-5, with TRBD2 identical over 8 bases. Germline V gene sequence: CDR1 MNHNY, CDR2 SVGAGI (reference sequence). V trimming: 6 bases; J trimming: 2 bases; junction bases outside the gene matches: 8. This CDR3 is 15 amino acids long. The CDR3 nucleotides are TGTGCCAGCAGAGAAAGCGGGGGCTCACAAGAGACCCAGTACTTC. Translating gives CASRESGGSQETQYF.

The V and J genes are TRBV29-1 and TRBJ1-1; D unclear. The CDR3 has 12 residues. V shed 4 bases and J shed 4 bases, with 10 bases lying between them. Germline V gene lookup returns CDR1 SQVTM and CDR2 ANQGSEA. The CDR3 sequence: CSVGSRPTEAFF. The DNA for the CDR3 is TGCAGCGTTGGCTCCAGGCCCACTGAAGCTTTCTTT.

This clone appeared a few times. Other DNA sequences of this sample code for an identical CDR3. The chain employs TRBV5-1 and TRBJ2-3; D could derive from TRBD1 or TRBD2 (5 bases each). The V gene lost 0 bases and the J gene lost 0 bases, with 8 bases spanning the gap. This CDR3 has 15 residues. Per the germline V gene, CDR1 is SGHRS and CDR2 is YFSETQ. CDR3 amino acids: CASSLDRTSTDTQYF. The CDR3 nucleotides read TGCGCCAGCAGCTTGGACAGGACTAGCACAGATACGCAGTATTTT.

This chain uses TRBV7-6 with TRBJ2-7; TRBD2 is a possible D gene (5 bases). Trimming removed 5 bases at V and 3 bases at J, with 14 bases between. CDR1 and CDR2 from the germline V gene are SGHVS and FNYEAQ. This CDR3 has 14 residues. CDR3 sequence (DNA): TGTGCCAGCAGCACGGGAATCAACGGCTACGAGCAGTACTTC. This codes for CASSTGINGYEQYF.

The chain joins TRBV6-5 to TRBJ2-5, with D unclear. Germline values: CDR1 MNHEY, CDR2 SVGAGI. The V gene lost 0 bases and the J gene lost 3 bases, with 14 bases spanning the gap. CDR3 length: 16 residues. CDR3 amino acids: CASSYSGLGREETQYF. CDR3 nucleotide sequence: TGTGCCAGCAGTTACTCTGGGCTAGGTAGGGAAGAGACCCAGTACTTC.

The chain combines TRBV7-9 with TRBJ1-6, with 10 bases fitting TRBD1. Germline CDR1 and CDR2: SEHNR and FQNEAQ (reference sequence). The CDR3 sequence is 15 residues long. With 4 bases clipped from V and 6 bases from J, the junction kept 3 bases outside the gene matches. CDR3 residues: CASSSGTGVNSPLHF. In nucleotides, the CDR3 is TGTGCCAGCAGCTCCGGGACAGGGGTTAATTCACCCCTCCACTTT.

A remark on this clone: Other DNA sequences within the sample encode an identical CDR3. The rearrangement joins TRBV10-1 to TRBJ2-3, with D uncertain. V dropped 3 bases and J dropped 0 bases, with 4 bases sitting between them. Looked up from germline, CDR1 is WNHNN and CDR2 is SYGVQD (reference sequence). This CDR3 has 13 amino acids. CDR3 DNA: TGCGCCAGCAGTGACCGGAGCACAGATACGCAGTATTTT. Protein: CASSDRSTDTQYF.

Regarding this clone: The junction does not match germline at one end; this may be a read error. V gene TRBV2 combines with J gene TRBJ1-5; 7 bases agree with TRBD1. Germline assignment: CDR1 SNHLY and CDR2 FYNNEI. The CDR3 is made up of 15 amino acids. The CDR3 region has the DNA TGTGCCAGCAATGAAGACAGGGACGGCAATCAGCCCCAGCATTTT. As protein: CASNEDRDGNQPQHF.

This clone was counted many times. The sample carries other DNA sequences with the same CDR3. The chain recombines TRBV28 with TRBJ2-7, with 8 bases that match TRBD2. The length of the CDR3 is 16 residues. Germline CDR1 and CDR2: MDHEN and SYDVKM. Trimming at V came to 4 bases and at J to 0 bases, leaving 8 bases not matched to a gene. The CDR3 sequence is CASSSPIAGSSYEQYF. The DNA of the CDR3 is TGTGCCAGCAGTTCGCCCATAGCGGGGAGCTCCTACGAGCAGTACTTC.

The gene calls are TRBV19 and TRBJ1-5, with a weak D call TRBD1 (6 bases). The CDR3 is 14 amino acids. Trimming pared 7 bases from V and 6 bases from J, leaving 16 bases between. Germline CDR1 is LNHDA and CDR2 is SQIVND (reference sequence). CDR3 DNA: TGTGCCAGTACTCCCTCAGGGGATCCTCAGCCCCAGCATTTT. This codes for CASTPSGDPQPQHF.

The CDR3 DNA reads as TGTGCCTGGAGTGTACGGGACCACTACGAGCAGTACTTC. Translated: CAWSVRDHYEQYF. The chain is built from TRBV30 and TRBJ2-7; D is possibly TRBD1 or TRBD2 (5 bases each). V was trimmed by 0 bases and J by 3 bases, leaving 9 bases between them. Germline V gives CDR1 GTSNPN, CDR2 SVGIG (reference sequence). The length of the CDR3 is 13 residues.

This chain links TRBV5-6 with TRBJ2-3, with D possibly TRBD1 on 5 matching bases. Germline loops: CDR1 SGHDT, CDR2 YYEEEE. Trimming took off 0 bases at V and 2 bases at J, with 10 bases between the two ends. The CDR3 runs 15 residues. The CDR3 nucleotides read TGTGCCAGCAGCTTGGTGGACACTCCCACAGATACGCAGTATTTT. Its protein is CASSLVDTPTDTQYF.

This sequence joins TRBV14 and TRBJ2-7; D gene unclear. The length of the CDR3 is 17 residues. Trimming took 2 bases from V and 7 from J, leaving 24 bases between them. Germline loops: CDR1 SGHDN, CDR2 FVKESK. CDR3: CASSQWSLAEWSIEQYF. The DNA for the CDR3 is TGTGCCAGCAGCCAATGGAGTTTGGCGGAGTGGTCCATTGAGCAGTACTTC.

J is TRBJ2-3 and V is TRBV4-1, with a possible D match to TRBD2 (6 bases). The V and J ends lost 1 base and 9 bases respectively, with 20 bases between them. The CDR3 runs to 16 residues. CDR1 is MGHRA, CDR2 YSYEKL, per germline. In DNA, the CDR3 is TGCGCCAGCAGCCAAGGGGACTCTAGCGTTAGAGAGACGCAGTATTTT. It codes for CASSQGDSSVRETQYF.

This chain joins TRBV28 and TRBJ1-6; 8 positions match TRBD1. Germline V lookup: CDR1 MDHEN, CDR2 SYDVKM. The CDR3 contains 14 residues. V shed 5 bases and J 9 bases; nucleotides not matched to a gene: 6. The CDR3 DNA reads as TGTGCCAGCAGTAGGACAGGGTCCGGTTCACCCCTCCACTTT. Its protein is CASSRTGSGSPLHF.

The rearrangement links TRBV6-5 to TRBJ2-6; D tentatively reads TRBD1 or TRBD2 (5 bases each). V lost 6 bases and J lost 3, with 12 bases in between. Germline CDR1 reads MNHEY; CDR2 reads SVGAGI. This CDR3 has 15 residues. The CDR3 nucleotides read TGTGCCAGCAGGCCTGGGGGTGGTGGGGCCAACGTCCTGACTTTC. Protein product: CASRPGGGGANVLTF.

This rearrangement joins TRBV18 to TRBJ2-7; the match to TRBD1 covers 8 bases. Germline V gene lookup returns CDR1 KGHSH and CDR2 LQKENI. V dropped 3 bases and J dropped 5; count of bases not matched to a gene: 18. The CDR3 length is 18 residues. The CDR3 is CASSPRTGSSSPGNEQYF. Here the CDR3 DNA reads TGTGCCAGCTCACCCCGGACAGGGTCTTCTTCCCCCGGGAACGAGCAGTACTTC.

Worth noting for this clone: A much larger clone is a single base away; this may be a read error. V is TRBV11-2 and J is TRBJ2-2; D may be TRBD1 or TRBD2 (5 bases each). The CDR3 is made up of 12 amino acids. Germline CDR1 SGHAT, CDR2 FQNNGV. The CDR3 protein is CASNLGTGELLF. The CDR3 region has the DNA TGTGCCAGCAACTTAGGGACCGGGGAGCTGCTTTTT.

V and J are TRBV27 and TRBJ2-2, with a tentative D call TRBD2 (5 bases). This CDR3 is built from 14 residues. Germline CDR1 reads MNHEY; CDR2 reads SMNVEV (reference sequence). The ends were cut back, 3 bases at V and 3 bases at J, with 8 bases in the middle. This chain's CDR3 is CASSLGGYTGELFF. The CDR3 bases are TGTGCCAGCAGTTTGGGCGGGTACACCGGGGAGCTGTTTTTT.

This sequence joins TRBV19 and TRBJ1-2; D not resolved. The CDR3 is made up of 15 amino acids. V was shortened by 0 bases and J by 6 bases, with 14 bases between the two germline ends. The V gene's germline CDR1 is LNHDA and CDR2 SQIVND (reference sequence). The CDR3, as DNA: TGTGCCAGTAGTATAGATAGAACCGTCCTTCATGGCTACACCTTC. It specifies CASSIDRTVLHGYTF.

The V call is TRBV6-5, the J call TRBJ1-3; D ambiguous. The CDR3 runs to 13 residues. V lost 6 bases to trimming and J lost 0 bases, with 6 bases between them. The germline gives CDR1 MNHEY, CDR2 SVGAGI. CDR3 DNA: TGTGCCAGCAGCCTCGCCTCTGGAAACACCATATATTTT. It is translated as CASSLASGNTIYF.

The chain has TRBV19 and TRBJ2-1; TRBD2 might be the D (5 bases). The ends were cut back, 11 bases at V and 5 bases at J, with 7 bases in the middle. The CDR3 is 10 amino acids. Per the germline V gene, CDR1 is LNHDA and CDR2 is SQIVND (reference sequence). In DNA, the CDR3 is TGTGCCTCCGGGGACAATGAGCAGTTCTTC. Translating it yields CASGDNEQFF.

This chain uses TRBV29-1 with TRBJ2-2; 10 bases match TRBD2. Trimming at V came to 4 bases and at J to 0 bases, leaving 2 bases not matched to a gene. Germline-derived CDR1 and CDR2 are SQVTM and ANQGSEA. The CDR3 covers 15 residues. DNA of the CDR3: TGCAGCGTTGGGACTAGCGGAACGAACACCGGGGAGCTGTTTTTT. It is translated as CSVGTSGTNTGELFF.